A single sample is the source of the 8 T cell receptor beta chains below, sequenced in a study of PD-1 blockade in classical Hodgkin lymphoma. Each patient's relapse followed autologous stem cell transplantation, and brentuximab vedotin exposure varied. TCRdb keeps only in-frame clones here, not all; method: immunoSEQ multiplex PCR. This repertoire shows some 16,000 clones, over 80% found once; its top ten account for roughly 34%. The sequenced sample was peripheral blood mononuclear cells (PBMCs), obtained before the second cycle of nivolumab. All receptors derive from a human donor with classical Hodgkin lymphoma.

J is TRBJ2-7 and V is TRBV7-9, with D uncertain. The CDR3 contains 13 residues. From germline, CDR1 is SEHNR and CDR2 FQNEAQ (reference sequence). V lost 4 bases and J 6 bases, leaving 13 bases between the germline ends. CDR3 in DNA: TGTGCCAGCAGCTCTCCTACCTATGGCGAGCAGTACTTC. Translated: CASSSPTYGEQYF.

The chain has TRBV11-3 and TRBJ2-5; TRBD2 matches at 7 bases. Losses at the gene ends were 1 base for V and 7 bases for J; bases not matched to a gene: 3. CDR1 is SGHNT and CDR2 is YENEEA in the germline V gene. The CDR3 has 13 residues. The CDR3 is CASSLGGGRTQYF. For the CDR3, the DNA is TGTGCCAGCAGCTTAGGAGGCGGGAGGACCCAGTACTTC.

V is TRBV5-1 and J is TRBJ2-7; tentative D call: TRBD2 (6 bases). The CDR3 loop spans 14 amino acids. Trimming shortened V by 1 base and J by 3 bases, and 11 bases separated the two germline ends. The germline CDR1 and CDR2 sequences are SGHRS and YFSETQ. The chain's CDR3 is CASSLSLEGYEQYF. In nucleotides, the CDR3 is TGCGCCAGCAGCTTGTCCCTGGAGGGCTACGAGCAGTACTTC. The full variable domain, its missing parts supplied by reference TRBV5-1 and TRBJ2-7, is KAGVTQTPRYLIKTRGQQVTLSCSPISGHRSVSWYQQTPGQGLQFLFEYFSETQRNKGNFPGRFSGRQFSNSRSEMNVSTLELGDSALYLCASSLSLEGYEQYFGPGTRLTVT.

The chain joins TRBV25-1 to TRBJ1-1, with TRBD1 identical over 9 bases. CDR1 and CDR2 from the germline V gene are MGHDK and SYGVNS. Trimming cost V 4 bases and J 1 base; bases outside gene matches: 10. There are 17 residues in the CDR3. The CDR3: CASSVYRDRVKNTEAFF. The CDR3, as DNA: TGTGCCAGCAGTGTTTACCGGGACAGGGTAAAGAACACTGAAGCTTTCTTT.

This chain joins TRBV30 and TRBJ1-1; D is possibly TRBD1 (6 bases). V shed 5 bases and J shed 7 bases, with 17 bases lying between them. This CDR3 spans 13 amino acids. Germline CDR1 and CDR2: GTSNPN and SVGIG (reference sequence). CDR3 residues: CAWDPVGGFEAFF. CDR3 coding DNA: TGTGCCTGGGACCCAGTAGGGGGTTTTGAAGCTTTCTTT.

The chain recombines TRBV18 with TRBJ1-1; D possibly corresponds to TRBD1 (6 bases). The ends were cut back, 2 bases at V and 1 base at J, with 8 bases in the middle. The CDR3 loop spans 14 amino acids. The germline V gene encodes CDR1 KGHSH and CDR2 LQKENI. CDR3 region: CASSPMDRNTEAFF. CDR3 bases: TGTGCCAGCTCACCAATGGACAGGAACACTGAAGCTTTCTTT.

J is TRBJ2-1 and V is TRBV6-4; TRBD2 matches at 7 bases. This CDR3 has 15 residues. Germline CDR1 MRHNA, CDR2 SNTAGT. The V gene end was trimmed by 3 bases and the J gene end by 7 bases; junction bases not matched to a gene: 9. CDR3: CASSDYGGSGNEQFF. In DNA form, the CDR3 reads TGTGCCAGCAGTGATTACGGCGGGAGTGGGAATGAGCAGTTCTTC.

V gene TRBV5-1 combines with J gene TRBJ1-3, with D unresolved. Germline V CDR1 and CDR2: SGHRS, YFSETQ. The CDR3 loop spans 16 amino acids. V lost 0 bases and J 5 bases, leaving 15 bases between the germline ends. The CDR3 nucleotides are TGCGCCAGCAGCTTGGTAGCCGGACTGCTAAGAAACACCATATATTTT. It encodes CASSLVAGLLRNTIYF.